This TCR beta chain was recovered during a study of CD8 T cells in ankylosing spondylitis. Whole-study findings and limits: Fewer than 10 highly homologous variants formed a TCR beta motif that appeared characteristic of ankylosing spondylitis blood. Reports of some motif variants in reactive arthritis synovial fluid and blood predate this one. Within peripheral blood, clones linked to disease were CD8+ and relatively rare.

A few counts support this clonotype. Its antigen is undetermined. The germline CDR1 and CDR2 sequences are ENHRY and SYGVKD. Trimming left V 0 bases short and J 0 bases short, with 9 bases between. This CDR3 has 16 residues. Each TCR beta library was made by quantitative 5'-RACE that incorporated molecular barcodes. One entry per CDR3 protein, called by TCRdb with MiXCR from the 5' RACE reads. The data show 100,000 to 150,000 distinct CDR3 sequences, around 9.7% seen once. This TCR was recovered from a male donor with ankylosing spondylitis or in good health (not recorded which). This chain links TRBV10-3 with TRBJ2-1, with D possibly TRBD2 on 6 matching bases. Input material: blood, either unsorted or a sorted T cell fraction (not recorded which). In nucleotides, the CDR3 is TGTGCCATCAGTGAGTCGGCCGGGGGCTCCTACAATGAGCAGTTCTTC. This encodes CAISESAGGSYNEQFF.